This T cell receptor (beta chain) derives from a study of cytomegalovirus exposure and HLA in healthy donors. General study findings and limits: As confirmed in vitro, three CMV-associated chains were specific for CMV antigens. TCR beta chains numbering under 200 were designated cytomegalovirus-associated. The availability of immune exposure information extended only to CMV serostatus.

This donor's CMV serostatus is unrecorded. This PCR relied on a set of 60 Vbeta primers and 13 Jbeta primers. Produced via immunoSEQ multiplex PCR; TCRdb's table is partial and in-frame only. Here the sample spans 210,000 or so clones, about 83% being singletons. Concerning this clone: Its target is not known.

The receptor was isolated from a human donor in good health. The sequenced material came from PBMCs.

In nucleotides, the CDR3 is TGTGCCAGCAGTTCACTAGACAGGGGCTCCTACGAGCAGTACTTC. Encoded protein: CASSSLDRGSYEQYF. The V call is TRBV27, the J call TRBJ2-7; the match to TRBD1 covers 8 bases. Germline V lookup: CDR1 MNHEY, CDR2 SMNVEV (reference sequence). The CDR3 is made up of 15 amino acids. V trimming: 4 bases; J trimming: 0 bases; junction bases outside the gene matches: 5.